This T cell receptor (beta chain) was identified in a study of blood T cell repertoires in COVID-19. The repertoire was sequenced with immunoSEQ multiplex PCR; TCRdb's copy has only in-frame clones and lacks some. Of approximately 150,000 clones detected, approximately 80% appear once; the ten largest clones hold around 6.1%. Unmatched junction bases numbered 9, after V lost 7 bases and J lost 5 bases. The germline CDR1 and CDR2 sequences are SNHLY and FYNNEI. The CDR3 covers 14 residues. This clonotype was obtained from a man aged 40-49 years who had recovered from COVID-19. The sample consisted of PBMCs or T cells enriched from blood (not recorded which). The rearrangement joins TRBV2 to TRBJ2-5; 8 bases are a match to TRBD2. This CDR3 is CASKSGAGEETQYF. CDR3 sequence (DNA): TGTGCCAGCAAGTCGGGAGCGGGGGAGGAGACCCAGTACTTC.